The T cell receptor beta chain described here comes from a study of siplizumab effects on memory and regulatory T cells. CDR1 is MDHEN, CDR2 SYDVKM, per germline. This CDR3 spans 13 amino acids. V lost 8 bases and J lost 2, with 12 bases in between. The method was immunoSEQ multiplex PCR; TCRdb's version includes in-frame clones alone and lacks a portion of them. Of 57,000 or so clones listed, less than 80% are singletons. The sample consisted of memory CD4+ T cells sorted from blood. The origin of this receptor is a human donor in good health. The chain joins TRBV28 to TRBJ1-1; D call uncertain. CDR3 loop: CASRMDLNTEAFF. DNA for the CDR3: TGTGCCAGCCGAATGGATCTCAACACTGAAGCTTTCTTT.